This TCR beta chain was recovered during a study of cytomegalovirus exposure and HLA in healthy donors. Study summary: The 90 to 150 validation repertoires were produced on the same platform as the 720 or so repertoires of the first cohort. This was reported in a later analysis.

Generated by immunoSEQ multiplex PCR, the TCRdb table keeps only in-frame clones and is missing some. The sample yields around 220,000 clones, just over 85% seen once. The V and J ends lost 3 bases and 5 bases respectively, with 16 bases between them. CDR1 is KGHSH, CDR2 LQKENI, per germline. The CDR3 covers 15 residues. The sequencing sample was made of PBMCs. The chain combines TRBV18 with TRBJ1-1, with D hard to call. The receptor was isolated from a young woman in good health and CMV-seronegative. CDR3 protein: CASSPREVRSTEAFF. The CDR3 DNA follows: TGTGCCAGCTCACCCCGAGAGGTCCGTAGTACTGAAGCTTTCTTT.